These 30 T cell receptor beta chains originate from one sample sequenced in a study of regulatory T cells in long-lasting Graves disease. Time point denoted: persistent/refractory GD, antithyroid drugs over 5 years with positive TRAb. Preparation of the TCR library used RNA extracted from PBMCs. Library construction for TCR beta used iRepertoire HTBI primers and Arm-PCR of CDR3 regions. In TCRdb, the multiplex PCR reads were re-called with MiXCR into one record per CDR3 protein. The sample carries about 660,000 distinct CDR3 sequences, around 30% recorded once. The source was peripheral blood mononuclear cells (PBMCs), collected when the disease was refractory, from a patient treated with antithyroid drugs. The receptors shown here come from a female donor with Graves disease.

V is TRBV27 and J is TRBJ2-5, with 9 nucleotides matching TRBD2. V dropped 4 bases and J dropped 0; count of bases not matched to a gene: 9. CDR3 size: 17 residues. CDR1 and CDR2 (germline): MNHEY, SMNVEV (reference sequence). For the CDR3, the DNA is TGTGCCAGCAGTTCCCCGACTAGCGGAGTCTACCAAGAGACCCAGTACTTC. It yields the protein CASSSPTSGVYQETQYF.

This clonotype came up a few times. This sequence joins TRBV20-1 and TRBJ2-7, with TRBD2 matching 9 bases. After removal of 3 bases from V and 7 bases from J, the junction contained 13 bases not matched to a gene. This CDR3 has 15 residues. The germline V gene encodes CDR1 DFQATT and CDR2 SNEGSKA (reference sequence). This CDR3 reads CSARGDAGGQMEQYF. The CDR3 region has the DNA TGCAGTGCTAGGGGTGATGCGGGAGGGCAAATGGAGCAGTACTTC.

This clonotype was found a few times. The chain joins TRBV30 to TRBJ1-1; no definite D call. CDR1 and CDR2 (germline): GTSNPN, SVGIG (reference sequence). Trimming removed 2 bases from V and 4 bases from J, with 11 bases in between. The CDR3 runs 13 residues. For the CDR3, the DNA is TGTGCCTGGAGTATGTGGGTAGGCACTGAAGCTTTCTTT. Translating it yields CAWSMWVGTEAFF.

V and J are TRBV4-2 and TRBJ1-2; TRBD1 aligns across 9 bases. The junction had 10 bases not matched to a gene; V was cut back by 5 bases and J by 6 bases. There are 15 residues in the CDR3. CDR1 is LGHNA, CDR2 YNFKEQ, per germline. The CDR3 bases are TGTGCCAGCAGCTTTCGGACAGGGGCGGTTGATGGCTACACCTTC. This encodes CASSFRTGAVDGYTF.

This clonotype was seen a single time. The missing conserved phenylalanine or tryptophan at the end of this CDR3 makes a read error likely. This rearrangement joins TRBV7-9 to TRBJ1-1; D gene unclear. Germline lookup yields CDR1 SEHNR and CDR2 FQNEAQ (reference sequence). V was trimmed by 3 bases and J by 5 bases, leaving 13 bases between them. CDR3 size: 14 residues. The CDR3 coding sequence is TGTGCCAGCAGCTTGGATACGGCGGGGACTGAAGCTTTCTCT. Protein: CASSLDTAGTEAFS.

This rearrangement joins TRBV12-3 or TRBV12-4 to TRBJ2-7; 16 nucleotides match TRBD2. This CDR3 is 18 amino acids long. The V and J ends lost 5 bases and 5 bases, in that order; junction bases with no gene match: 12. The CDR3 DNA reads TGTGCCAGCAGTCAAGGGACTAGCGGGAGGGCCGGCCTCCACGAGCAGTACTTC. Amino acid sequence: CASSQGTSGRAGLHEQYF.

In DNA form, the CDR3 reads TGTGCCAGCAGTGATTCAGGGGGTTGGCAGCCCCAGCATTTT. Its protein product is CASSDSGGWQPQHF. The chain has TRBV6-1 and TRBJ1-5; 7 bases map to TRBD1. This CDR3 spans 14 amino acids. With V trimmed by 3 bases and J by 7 bases, 6 bases remained unmatched. Germline V gene data show CDR1 as MNHNS and CDR2 as SASEGT.

The rearrangement joins TRBV5-1 to TRBJ2-7; 11 positions agree with TRBD2. The CDR3 is made up of 14 amino acids. CDR1 SGHRS and CDR2 YFSETQ come from the germline V gene. Trimming at V came to 4 bases and at J to 5 bases, leaving 5 bases not matched to a gene. The CDR3 sequence is CASSRTSGSHEQYF. Here the CDR3 DNA reads TGCGCCAGCAGCCGTACTAGCGGGAGCCACGAGCAGTACTTC.

In its sample, this clonotype was seen a few times. At one end, the junction sequence differs from germline, possibly due to a read error. The rearrangement uses TRBV10-3 and TRBJ2-7, with 10 positions matching TRBD1. This CDR3 comprises 11 residues. Germline V gives CDR1 ENHRY, CDR2 SYGVKD. The chain's CDR3 is CAIRRDRGPLF. Here the CDR3 DNA reads TGTGCCATCAGGCGGGACAGGGGTCCCCTCTTC.

The chain combines TRBV28 with TRBJ1-2, with D unresolved. The CDR3 consists of 13 residues. V was clipped by 6 bases and J by 5 bases, with 13 bases between them. Germline V lookup: CDR1 MDHEN, CDR2 SYDVKM. The CDR3 DNA is TGTGCCAGCAGCCATACCGAGCGGTATGGCTACACCTTC. Its protein is CASSHTERYGYTF.

The chain links TRBV20-1 to TRBJ2-7; the D gene could be TRBD1 or TRBD2 (5 bases each). V was shortened by 3 bases and J by 2 bases, with 17 bases between the two germline ends. Germline V lookup: CDR1 DFQATT, CDR2 SNEGSKA (reference sequence). The CDR3 runs 15 residues. The CDR3 DNA reads TGCAGTGCTAGGGGGGTTCAGCTATCGACCTACGAGCAGTACTTC. Amino acid sequence: CSARGVQLSTYEQYF.

A few counts support this clonotype. The V and J genes are TRBV6-4 and TRBJ1-1; D uncertain. Germline V lookup: CDR1 MRHNA, CDR2 SNTAGT. This CDR3 comprises 13 residues. V was pared by 0 bases and J by 1 base, with 3 bases between. DNA of the CDR3: TGTGCCAGCAGTGACTCAGAGAACACTGAAGCTTTCTTT. It specifies CASSDSENTEAFF.

This clonotype was counted many times. The chain is built from TRBV12-3 or TRBV12-4 and TRBJ1-1; D remains unclear. CDR3 length: 14 amino acids. Between the trimmed V and J ends, which lost 6 bases and 4 bases, there was a span of 15 bases. The CDR3: CASSPSVEGTEAFF. The CDR3 nucleotides are TGTGCCAGCAGCCCTAGCGTGGAGGGCACTGAAGCTTTCTTT.

The CDR3 DNA is TGTGCCAGCAGCTCCCCCGGGACAGGAGGCACAGATACGCAGTATTTT. Its translation is CASSSPGTGGTDTQYF. This rearrangement joins TRBV7-9 to TRBJ2-3, with 8 bases lining up with TRBD1. The CDR3 is made up of 16 amino acids. Germline V gene sequence: CDR1 SEHNR, CDR2 FQNEAQ (reference sequence). V shed 4 bases and J 1 base; nucleotides not matched to a gene: 7.

The V gene is TRBV20-1, the J gene TRBJ1-1; 8 bases fit TRBD1. This CDR3 contains 15 residues. V shed 6 bases and J 0 bases; nucleotides not matched to a gene: 9. Germline CDR1 DFQATT, CDR2 SNEGSKA (reference sequence). CDR3 sequence: CSARAQGALNTEAFF. The CDR3 DNA reads as TGCAGTGCCAGGGCTCAGGGGGCCCTGAACACTGAAGCTTTCTTT.

This clonotype was detected only a few times. The rearrangement links TRBV12-3 or TRBV12-4 to TRBJ2-5, with 7 bases matching TRBD2. The CDR3 runs 15 residues. V gave up 5 bases and J gave up 5 bases; unmatched junction bases: 11. CDR3 nucleotide sequence: TGTGCCAGCAGTCCTAGGCTGTGGGGGGGGGAGACCCAGTACTTC. Residues: CASSPRLWGGETQYF.

The chain uses TRBV10-3 and TRBJ1-1; the D gene is possibly TRBD1 (6 bases). With 8 bases removed from V and 0 bases from J, the gap between germline ends came to 19 bases. The V gene's germline CDR1 is ENHRY and CDR2 SYGVKD. The CDR3 consists of 16 residues. The CDR3: CAIGGGGGGMNTEAFF. The DNA of the CDR3 is TGTGCCATCGGGGGAGGGGGTGGAGGGATGAACACTGAAGCTTTCTTT.

The J gene is TRBJ1-5, the V gene TRBV19; TRBD1 is a possible D gene (6 bases). The CDR3 totals 13 residues. Trimming removed 6 bases from V and 8 bases from J, with 14 bases in between. Looked up from germline, CDR1 is LNHDA and CDR2 is SQIVND (reference sequence). The CDR3 region is CASSNSGAEPQHF. In DNA form, the CDR3 reads TGTGCCAGTAGCAACTCAGGGGCTGAGCCCCAGCATTTT.

This clonotype was counted a few times. J is TRBJ1-1 and V is TRBV5-5; 8 nucleotides line up with TRBD1. Germline values: CDR1 SGHKS, CDR2 YYEKEE (reference sequence). The ends lost 2 bases at V and 4 bases at J; junction bases unmatched: 10. This CDR3 contains 16 residues. CDR3 coding DNA: TGTGCCAGCAGCTTTCTCCAGGGGGCAACGCGCACTGAAGCTTTCTTT. Its protein is CASSFLQGATRTEAFF.

The rearrangement joins TRBV20-1 to TRBJ2-7; 9 nucleotides align to TRBD2. V gave up 5 bases and J gave up 0 bases; unmatched junction bases: 8. The CDR3 sequence is 15 residues long. Germline-derived CDR1 and CDR2 are DFQATT and SNEGSKA (reference sequence). CDR3 coding DNA: TGCAGTGCTCCCCGATCTAGCGGGACCTCCTACGAGCAGTACTTC. It encodes CSAPRSSGTSYEQYF.

This clonotype was seen a few times. The chain is built from TRBV29-1 and TRBJ2-5; 8 bases align to TRBD2. The germline gives CDR1 SQVTM, CDR2 ANQGSEA. This CDR3 comprises 14 residues. V was pared by 4 bases and J by 5 bases, with 9 bases of the junction left unmatched. CDR3 DNA sequence: TGCAGCGTTGTACCGGGACTAGTGTTGGAGACCCAGTACTTC. It encodes CSVVPGLVLETQYF.

This clonotype showed up many times. The rearrangement uses TRBV3-1 and TRBJ1-2, with TRBD1 matching 7 bases. The CDR3 has 15 residues. Germline V gene data show CDR1 as LGHDT and CDR2 as YNNKEL (reference sequence). V was clipped by 5 bases and J by 4 bases; unmatched bases: 10. The CDR3 DNA sequence: TGTGCCAGCAGCTCCCCGGGACAGCGTTTCTATGGCTACACCTTC. It translates to CASSSPGQRFYGYTF.

A few counts support this clonotype. The V and J genes are TRBV11-2 and TRBJ2-1, with 13 bases fitting TRBD2. The junction had 7 bases not matched to a gene; V was cut back by 8 bases and J by 0 bases. This CDR3 spans 17 amino acids. Germline values: CDR1 SGHAT, CDR2 FQNNGV. CDR3 amino acids: CASDPRTSGSSYNEQFF. CDR3 in DNA: TGTGCCAGCGATCCCCGGACTAGCGGGAGCTCCTACAATGAGCAGTTCTTC.

There are many counts of this clonotype. The chain employs TRBV25-1 and TRBJ2-5, with D perhaps TRBD1 (6 bases). Germline V gene sequence: CDR1 MGHDK, CDR2 SYGVNS. V was clipped by 3 bases and J by 4 bases, with 18 bases between them. The CDR3 has 16 amino acids. CDR3 DNA sequence: TGTGCCAGCAGTGACCAGGGGTCCACCCTATTAGAGACCCAGTACTTC. Protein: CASSDQGSTLLETQYF.

This clonotype was counted only a few times. The genes are TRBV20-1 and TRBJ2-7; D might be TRBD2 (5 bases). Germline CDR1 is DFQATT and CDR2 is SNEGSKA (reference sequence). The length of the CDR3 is 15 residues. Trimming cost V 4 bases and J 6 bases, with 22 bases left between them. The CDR3, as DNA: TGCAGTGCTAAGGCTCCCACCTCCGGGGTCGGCGAGCAGTACTTC. It encodes CSAKAPTSGVGEQYF.

This clonotype has more than one count but fewer than ten. In DNA form, the CDR3 reads TGCGCCAGCAGCTTGGACAGGGGGTTCGATGGCTACACCTTC. It codes for CASSLDRGFDGYTF. J is TRBJ1-2 and V is TRBV5-1, with TRBD1 matching over 8 bases. The CDR3 covers 14 residues. Germline V CDR1 and CDR2: SGHRS, YFSETQ. The junction had 4 bases not matched to a gene; V was cut back by 0 bases and J by 6 bases.

This sequence joins TRBV7-9 and TRBJ2-1; possibly TRBD2 for D (6 bases). V lost 8 bases to trimming and J lost 0 bases, with 20 bases between them. CDR3 length equals 17 residues. Germline loops: CDR1 SEHNR, CDR2 FQNEAQ (reference sequence). CDR3 bases: TGTGCCAGCGCTCCGAAGGGGACTCTCAGCTCCTACAATGAGCAGTTCTTC. Translated, it gives CASAPKGTLSSYNEQFF.

The chain couples TRBV28 to TRBJ2-2, with a weak D call TRBD2 (6 bases). Per the germline V gene, CDR1 is MDHEN and CDR2 is SYDVKM. This CDR3 is built from 17 residues. V lost 3 bases, J lost 1 base, and 15 bases lay in between. The CDR3 loop is CASSFQRRRGNTGELFF. The CDR3 DNA reads TGTGCCAGCAGTTTCCAAAGGCGGAGGGGGAACACCGGGGAGCTGTTTTTT.

The chain recombines TRBV12-3 or TRBV12-4 with TRBJ1-2; 10 bases line up with TRBD1. V dropped 4 bases and J dropped 7; count of bases not matched to a gene: 6. This CDR3 has 14 amino acids. CDR3 region: CASSSPGQGIGYTF. The CDR3 DNA is TGTGCCAGCAGTTCCCCGGGACAGGGGATTGGCTACACCTTC.

This clonotype was counted at least ten times. The V and J genes are TRBV3-1 and TRBJ1-2; D not certain. The ends were cut back, 0 bases at V and 0 bases at J, with 5 bases in the middle. This CDR3 spans 14 amino acids. The germline gives CDR1 LGHDT, CDR2 YNNKEL (reference sequence). CDR3 bases: TGTGCCAGCAGCCAAGATCAGGCTAACTATGGCTACACCTTC. Residues: CASSQDQANYGYTF.